These T cell receptor beta chains were read from a single sample in a study of shared T cell receptors in the human thymus. The data were produced by immunoSEQ multiplex PCR, yet TCRdb's version contains in-frame clones alone and is incomplete. The sample includes 720,000 or so clones, approximately 85% seen only once; the top ten take 0.0095% to 0.011%. This same sample was also part of a study on human thymus T cells.

Sequences were obtained from thymocytes. The source of these receptors is a girl under two years old with a congenital heart defect. The CDR3 runs from the conserved cysteine through the conserved F or W. The D gene is left open where the match is weak. Clone size is stated in some rows and not others, as once, few, many or a class when expanded.

clone size,J gene,D gene,V gene,CDR3 DNA,CDR3 protein
few,TRBJ1-5,.,TRBV21-1,TGTGCCAGCAGCAAACAGGTCAGCAATCAGCCCCAGCATTTT,CASSKQVSNQPQHF
few,TRBJ1-2,.,TRBV4-3,TGCGCCAGCAGCCAGGAGAGGTGGCATGGCTACACCTTC,CASSQERWHGYTF
.,TRBJ1-2,TRBD1,TRBV27,TGTGCCAGCAGTTCGACAGGGGGCGTATGGGGCTACACCTTC,CASSSTGGVWGYTF
.,TRBJ1-3,TRBD1,TRBV28,TGTGCCAGCAGTGATCGACAGGGAAGGACTGGAAACACCATATATTTT,CASSDRQGRTGNTIYF
.,TRBJ2-7,.,TRBV11-2,TGTGCCAGCAGCTTCGGTCACGAGCAGTACTTC,CASSFGHEQYF
once,TRBJ2-2,TRBD1,TRBV7-7,TGTGCCAGCAGCTTAGCGCGTCAAGGGACAGCAGACGGGGAGCTGTTTTTT,CASSLARQGTADGELFF
.,TRBJ1-1,.,TRBV10-3,TGTGCCATCAGTGACAGATACAACACTGAAGCTTTCTTT,CAISDRYNTEAFF
.,TRBJ2-1,.,TRBV5-1,TGCGCCAGCAGCTTGGTCCCGGGGGGCTCTAATGAGCAGTTCTTC,CASSLVPGGSNEQFF
.,TRBJ1-1,.,TRBV5-1,TGCGCCAGCAGCTTATCCCGGGGAGGGAGGAAAGCTTTCTTT,CASSLSRGGRKAFF
once,TRBJ2-1,.,TRBV7-9,TGTGCCAGCAGCCCGCGGACTACTGAGCAGTTCTTC,CASSPRTTEQFF
.,TRBJ2-7,.,TRBV12-5,TGTGCTAGTGGGCATATCGAAAGAGACAGGTTATGCGAGCAGTACTTC,CASGHIERDRLCEQYF
.,TRBJ1-1,TRBD1,TRBV11-2,TGTGCCAGCAGCTTGAGGACAGGGTCGAACACTGAAGCTTTCTTT,CASSLRTGSNTEAFF
.,TRBJ1-1,TRBD1,TRBV14,TGTGCCAGCAGCCAAGAGTGCCCAGGGGGGAACACTGAAGCTTTCTTT,CASSQECPGGNTEAFF
few,TRBJ1-5,.,TRBV6-1,TGTGCCAGCAGTGATGAAAGGGGGGGGACTCTTATGTGCAATCAGCCCCAGCATTTT,CASSDERGGTLMCNQPQHF
.,TRBJ1-2,TRBD1,TRBV5-6,TGTGCCAGCAGCTTGACTTACAGGGGTTGGATCTATGGCTACACCTTC,CASSLTYRGWIYGYTF
.,TRBJ2-7,.,TRBV9,TGTGCCAGCAGCGTAGCGGGGGACCACGAGCACTACGAGCAGTACTTC,CASSVAGDHEHYEQYF
.,TRBJ1-1,.,TRBV19,TGTGCCAGTTTGGGCAGGAACACTGAAGCTTTCTTT,CASLGRNTEAFF